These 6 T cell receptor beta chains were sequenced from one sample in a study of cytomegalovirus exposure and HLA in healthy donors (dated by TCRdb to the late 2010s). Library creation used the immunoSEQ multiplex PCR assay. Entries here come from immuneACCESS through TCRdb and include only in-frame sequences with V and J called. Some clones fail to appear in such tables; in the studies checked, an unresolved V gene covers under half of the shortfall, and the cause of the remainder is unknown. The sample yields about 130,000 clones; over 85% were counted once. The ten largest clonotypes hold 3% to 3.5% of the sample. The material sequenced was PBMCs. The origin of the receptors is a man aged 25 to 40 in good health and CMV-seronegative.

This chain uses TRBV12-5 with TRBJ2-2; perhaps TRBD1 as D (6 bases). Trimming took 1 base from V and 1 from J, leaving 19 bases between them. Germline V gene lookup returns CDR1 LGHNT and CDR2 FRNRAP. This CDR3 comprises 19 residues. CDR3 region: CASGLASNIDRKNTGELFF. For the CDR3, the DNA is TGTGCTAGTGGTTTGGCCTCAAATATTGACAGGAAGAACACCGGGGAGCTGTTTTTT. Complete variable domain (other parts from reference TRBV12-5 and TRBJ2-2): DARVTQTPRHKVTEMGQEVTMRCQPILGHNTVFWYRQTMMQGLELLAYFRNRAPLDDSGMPKDRFSAEMPDATLATLKIQPSEPRDSAVYFCASGLASNIDRKNTGELFFGEGSRLTVL.

The CDR3 DNA sequence: TGTGCCAGCAGCTCAGGGGGCGAGAACACTGAAGCTTTCTTT. Amino acids: CASSSGGENTEAFF. The chain recombines TRBV5-4 with TRBJ1-1; 8 bases map to TRBD1. This CDR3 spans 14 amino acids. V shed 3 bases, J shed 1 base, and the junction held 2 bases outside the gene matches. Germline V gene sequence: CDR1 SGHNT, CDR2 YYREEE (reference sequence).

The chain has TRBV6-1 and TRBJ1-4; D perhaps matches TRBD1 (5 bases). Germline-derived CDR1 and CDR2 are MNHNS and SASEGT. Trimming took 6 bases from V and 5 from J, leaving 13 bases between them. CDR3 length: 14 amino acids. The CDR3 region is CASRPASGNEKLFF. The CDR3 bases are TGTGCCAGCAGACCAGCTTCAGGGAATGAAAAACTGTTTTTT.

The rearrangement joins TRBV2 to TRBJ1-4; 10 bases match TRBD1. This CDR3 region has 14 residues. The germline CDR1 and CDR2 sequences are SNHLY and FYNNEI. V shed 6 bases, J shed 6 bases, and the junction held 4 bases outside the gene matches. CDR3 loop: CASSSGTGDEKLFF. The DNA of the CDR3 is TGTGCCAGCAGCTCCGGGACAGGGGATGAAAAACTGTTTTTT.

The CDR3 DNA reads as TGTGCCAGCACAGCACCAGGGGTCACTGAAGCTTTCTTT. Amino acid sequence: CASTAPGVTEAFF. J is TRBJ1-1 and V is TRBV11-2; a possible D gene is TRBD1 (6 bases). Germline values: CDR1 SGHAT, CDR2 FQNNGV. V shed 7 bases and J shed 4 bases, with 13 bases lying between them. The CDR3 extends over 13 amino acids.

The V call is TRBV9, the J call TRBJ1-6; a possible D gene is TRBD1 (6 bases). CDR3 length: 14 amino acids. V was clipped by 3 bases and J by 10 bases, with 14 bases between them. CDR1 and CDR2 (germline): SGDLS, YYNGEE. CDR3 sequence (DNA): TGTGCCAGCAGCGCGAGACAGGTACAATCACCCCTCCACTTT. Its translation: CASSARQVQSPLHF.